These T cell receptor beta chains were read from a single sample in a study of beta chain features in type 1 diabetes. The assay was immunoSEQ multiplex PCR, and TCRdb's table has in-frame clones only and misses some. The top ten hold about 0.02% of the sample, which has about 900,000 clones, roughly 15% seen once. Sequenced material: naive CD4+ T cells from blood. The receptors derive from a young woman in good health. Both conserved end residues are part of each CDR3. A D gene is named only where the DNA matches it firmly. Clone size is shown for a subset of rows, as once, few, many or a class of expanded clone.

cdr3_length: 16; d_call: TRBD2; v_call: TRBV7-2; clone_size: few; j_call: TRBJ2-1; cdr3_aa: CASSSRWLAGRNEQFF; cdr3_nt: TGTGCCAGCAGCTCCCGGTGGCTAGCGGGTCGTAATGAGCAGTTCTTC
cdr3_length: 14; d_call: TRBD2; v_call: TRBV27; clone_size: .; j_call: TRBJ2-3; cdr3_aa: CASRLAGNTDTQYF; cdr3_nt: TGTGCCAGCAGACTAGCGGGAAACACAGATACGCAGTATTTT
cdr3_length: 14; d_call: .; v_call: TRBV7-8; clone_size: .; j_call: TRBJ2-3; cdr3_aa: CASSLGPATDTQYF; cdr3_nt: TGTGCCAGCAGCCTTGGGCCAGCCACAGATACGCAGTATTTT
cdr3_length: 12; d_call: .; v_call: TRBV6-6; clone_size: few; j_call: TRBJ2-1; cdr3_aa: CASSFQGYEQFF; cdr3_nt: TGTGCCAGCAGTTTCCAGGGCTATGAGCAGTTCTTC
cdr3_length: 11; d_call: TRBD1; v_call: TRBV20-1; clone_size: .; j_call: TRBJ1-2; cdr3_aa: CRTGTGHGYTF; cdr3_nt: TGCAGAACCGGGACAGGGCATGGCTACACCTTC
cdr3_length: 14; d_call: .; v_call: TRBV9; clone_size: few; j_call: TRBJ1-1; cdr3_aa: CASSVDAVNTEAFF; cdr3_nt: TGTGCCAGCAGCGTAGACGCGGTGAACACTGAAGCTTTCTTT
cdr3_length: 14; d_call: TRBD1; v_call: TRBV27; clone_size: few; j_call: TRBJ2-1; cdr3_aa: CASSPRQGNNEQFF; cdr3_nt: TGTGCCAGCAGTCCCCGACAGGGTAACAATGAGCAGTTCTTC
cdr3_length: 15; d_call: .; v_call: TRBV6-6; clone_size: .; j_call: TRBJ2-2; cdr3_aa: CASSRPDGDTGELFF; cdr3_nt: TGTGCCAGCAGTCGACCCGACGGAGACACCGGGGAGCTGTTTTTT
cdr3_length: 11; d_call: .; v_call: TRBV19; clone_size: .; j_call: TRBJ1-1; cdr3_aa: CASSSLTQAFF; cdr3_nt: TGTGCCAGTAGTTCACTGACGCAAGCTTTCTTT
cdr3_length: 13; d_call: .; v_call: TRBV13; clone_size: few; j_call: TRBJ2-5; cdr3_aa: CASSPDPQGSQYF; cdr3_nt: TGTGCCAGCAGCCCTGACCCCCAGGGATCGCAGTACTTC
cdr3_length: 16; d_call: TRBD2; v_call: TRBV9; clone_size: few; j_call: TRBJ2-4; cdr3_aa: CASSGVGGALENIQYF; cdr3_nt: TGTGCCAGCAGCGGCGTCGGGGGGGCTTTGGAAAACATTCAGTACTTC
cdr3_length: 14; d_call: TRBD2; v_call: TRBV5-1; clone_size: few; j_call: TRBJ2-5; cdr3_aa: CASRSGNFQETQYF; cdr3_nt: TGCGCCAGCCGTAGCGGGAACTTCCAAGAGACCCAGTACTTC
cdr3_length: 17; d_call: TRBD2; v_call: TRBV7-8; clone_size: .; j_call: TRBJ2-1; cdr3_aa: CASSPLTSGRLANEQFF; cdr3_nt: TGTGCCAGCAGCCCCCTAACTAGCGGGAGGTTGGCAAATGAGCAGTTCTTC
cdr3_length: 12; d_call: .; v_call: TRBV19; clone_size: .; j_call: TRBJ2-5; cdr3_aa: CASSQGQETQYF; cdr3_nt: TGTGCCAGTAGTCAGGGACAAGAGACCCAGTACTTC
cdr3_length: 15; d_call: TRBD1; v_call: TRBV29-1; clone_size: .; j_call: TRBJ2-7; cdr3_aa: CSVGAGGQAYHEQYF; cdr3_nt: TGCAGCGTTGGGGCTGGGGGACAGGCTTATCACGAGCAGTACTTC
cdr3_length: 14; d_call: .; v_call: TRBV5-1; clone_size: .; j_call: TRBJ2-7; cdr3_aa: CASSLGDASYEQYF; cdr3_nt: TGCGCCAGCAGCTTGGGGGACGCATCCTACGAGCAGTACTTC
cdr3_length: 14; d_call: TRBD1; v_call: TRBV10-3; clone_size: few; j_call: TRBJ1-1; cdr3_aa: CAISDGGQVTEAFF; cdr3_nt: TGTGCCATCAGTGATGGGGGACAGGTTACTGAAGCTTTCTTT
cdr3_length: 15; d_call: TRBD2; v_call: TRBV7-2; clone_size: .; j_call: TRBJ2-1; cdr3_aa: CASSLAGGPINEQFF; cdr3_nt: TGTGCCAGCAGCTTAGCGGGAGGGCCGATCAATGAGCAGTTCTTC
cdr3_length: 12; d_call: .; v_call: TRBV2; clone_size: few; j_call: TRBJ2-7; cdr3_aa: CASSERSYEQYF; cdr3_nt: TGTGCCAGCAGTGAGAGGTCCTACGAGCAGTACTTC
cdr3_length: 17; d_call: .; v_call: TRBV19; clone_size: few; j_call: TRBJ2-2; cdr3_aa: CASSMRGLGSNTGELFF; cdr3_nt: TGTGCCAGTAGTATGCGCGGTCTAGGTTCGAACACCGGGGAGCTGTTTTTT
cdr3_length: 10; d_call: .; v_call: TRBV20-1; clone_size: .; j_call: TRBJ1-2; cdr3_aa: CSARGRGYTF; cdr3_nt: TGCAGTGCTCGGGGTCGGGGCTACACCTTC
cdr3_length: 15; d_call: TRBD2; v_call: TRBV27; clone_size: .; j_call: TRBJ2-3; cdr3_aa: CASRTSGRRTDTQYF; cdr3_nt: TGTGCCAGCAGAACTAGCGGGAGGAGAACAGATACGCAGTATTTT
cdr3_length: 16; d_call: .; v_call: TRBV4-3; clone_size: few; j_call: TRBJ1-4; cdr3_aa: CASSQDGGARVEKLFF; cdr3_nt: TGCGCCAGCAGCCAAGACGGGGGGGCGCGAGTAGAAAAACTGTTTTTT
cdr3_length: 16; d_call: .; v_call: TRBV28; clone_size: few; j_call: TRBJ1-3; cdr3_aa: CASSSGGSGAGNTIYF; cdr3_nt: TGTGCCAGCAGCTCGGGGGGATCAGGAGCTGGAAACACCATATATTTT
cdr3_length: 16; d_call: TRBD1; v_call: TRBV5-1; clone_size: few; j_call: TRBJ2-1; cdr3_aa: CASSLSTGGIYNEQFF; cdr3_nt: TGCGCCAGCAGCCTGAGTACAGGGGGCATCTACAATGAGCAGTTCTTC
cdr3_length: 15; d_call: TRBD1; v_call: TRBV18; clone_size: .; j_call: TRBJ2-7; cdr3_aa: CASSPDGEGAWEQYF; cdr3_nt: TGTGCCAGCTCACCCGATGGAGAGGGGGCTTGGGAGCAGTACTTC
cdr3_length: 13; d_call: .; v_call: TRBV4-3; clone_size: .; j_call: TRBJ1-1; cdr3_aa: CASSQVMNTEAFF; cdr3_nt: TGCGCCAGCAGCCAGGTGATGAACACTGAAGCTTTCTTT
cdr3_length: 15; d_call: .; v_call: TRBV29-1; clone_size: few; j_call: TRBJ2-6; cdr3_aa: CSVAGAGRGANVLTF; cdr3_nt: TGCAGCGTTGCGGGAGCCGGGCGCGGGGCCAACGTCCTGACTTTC
cdr3_length: 14; d_call: TRBD2; v_call: TRBV6-6; clone_size: few; j_call: TRBJ2-3; cdr3_aa: CASSSGGGTDTQYF; cdr3_nt: TGTGCCAGCAGTAGCGGGGGGGGTACAGATACGCAGTATTTT
cdr3_length: 11; d_call: .; v_call: TRBV20-1; clone_size: .; j_call: TRBJ2-7; cdr3_aa: CSVQGNYEQYF; cdr3_nt: TGCAGTGTTCAGGGCAACTACGAGCAGTACTTC
cdr3_length: 18; d_call: .; v_call: TRBV5-8; clone_size: .; j_call: TRBJ2-5; cdr3_aa: CASSLPFLSGHLTETQYF; cdr3_nt: TGTGCCAGCAGCCTTCCATTCCTCTCCGGGCATCTTACGGAGACCCAGTACTTC
cdr3_length: 13; d_call: .; v_call: TRBV29-1; clone_size: few; j_call: TRBJ1-5; cdr3_aa: CSVGEVGNQPQHF; cdr3_nt: TGCAGCGTGGGGGAGGTGGGCAATCAGCCCCAGCATTTT
cdr3_length: 15; d_call: TRBD1; v_call: TRBV6-5; clone_size: few; j_call: TRBJ2-7; cdr3_aa: CASSRQGSLSYEQYF; cdr3_nt: TGTGCCAGCAGTCGACAGGGATCCCTCTCCTACGAGCAGTACTTC
cdr3_length: 14; d_call: TRBD1; v_call: TRBV6-6; clone_size: .; j_call: TRBJ1-4; cdr3_aa: CASSDRGTNEKLFF; cdr3_nt: TGTGCCAGCAGCGACAGGGGAACTAATGAAAAACTGTTTTTT
cdr3_length: 15; d_call: TRBD1; v_call: TRBV6-1; clone_size: few; j_call: TRBJ2-7; cdr3_aa: CAVGTFKTGGYEQYF; cdr3_nt: TGTGCCGTTGGGACTTTTAAGACAGGGGGCTACGAGCAGTACTTC
cdr3_length: 15; d_call: .; v_call: TRBV9; clone_size: .; j_call: TRBJ1-3; cdr3_aa: CASSVEIQAGNTIYF; cdr3_nt: TGTGCCAGCAGCGTAGAGATTCAGGCTGGAAACACCATATATTTT
cdr3_length: 11; d_call: .; v_call: TRBV20-1; clone_size: few; j_call: TRBJ2-7; cdr3_aa: CSAGTLYEQYF; cdr3_nt: TGCAGTGCTGGGACTCTTTACGAGCAGTACTTC
cdr3_length: 14; d_call: .; v_call: TRBV10-3; clone_size: .; j_call: TRBJ1-1; cdr3_aa: CAISEPTMRIEAFF; cdr3_nt: TGTGCCATCAGTGAGCCGACCATGCGGATCGAAGCTTTCTTT
cdr3_length: 15; d_call: TRBD2; v_call: TRBV6-6; clone_size: few; j_call: TRBJ2-7; cdr3_aa: CASSYARTSGYEQYF; cdr3_nt: TGTGCCAGCAGTTACGCGCGGACTAGCGGATACGAGCAGTACTTC
cdr3_length: 17; d_call: TRBD2; v_call: TRBV4-3; clone_size: few; j_call: TRBJ2-7; cdr3_aa: CASSQDLSGRMVREQYF; cdr3_nt: TGCGCCAGCAGCCAAGATCTGAGCGGGAGGATGGTTCGCGAGCAGTACTTC
cdr3_length: 15; d_call: TRBD2; v_call: TRBV7-9; clone_size: .; j_call: TRBJ2-1; cdr3_aa: CASSSGLAGVNEQFF; cdr3_nt: TGTGCCAGCAGCTCCGGACTAGCGGGAGTGAATGAGCAGTTCTTC
cdr3_length: 14; d_call: .; v_call: TRBV2; clone_size: few; j_call: TRBJ1-1; cdr3_aa: CASSRQLMNTEAFF; cdr3_nt: TGTGCCAGCAGCCGACAGTTGATGAACACTGAAGCTTTCTTT
cdr3_length: 15; d_call: TRBD2; v_call: TRBV7-9; clone_size: few; j_call: TRBJ2-5; cdr3_aa: CASSLSGMYQETQYF; cdr3_nt: TGTGCCAGCAGCCTTAGCGGGATGTACCAAGAGACCCAGTACTTC
cdr3_length: 14; d_call: .; v_call: TRBV27; clone_size: .; j_call: TRBJ2-7; cdr3_aa: CASSFHRSSYEQYF; cdr3_nt: TGTGCCAGCAGTTTCCACAGGAGCTCCTACGAGCAGTACTTC
cdr3_length: 17; d_call: .; v_call: TRBV4-1; clone_size: .; j_call: TRBJ2-6; cdr3_aa: CASSQGTISSGANVLTF; cdr3_nt: TGCGCCAGCAGCCAAGGTACCATAAGCTCTGGGGCCAACGTCCTGACTTTC
cdr3_length: 11; d_call: .; v_call: TRBV2; clone_size: few; j_call: TRBJ2-5; cdr3_aa: CASMYQETQYF; cdr3_nt: TGTGCCAGCATGTACCAAGAGACCCAGTACTTC
cdr3_length: 16; d_call: TRBD2; v_call: TRBV18; clone_size: .; j_call: TRBJ2-7; cdr3_aa: CASSSGTSGRGYEQYF; cdr3_nt: TGTGCCAGCTCATCCGGGACTAGCGGGAGGGGTTACGAGCAGTACTTC
cdr3_length: 14; d_call: TRBD2; v_call: TRBV4-3; clone_size: .; j_call: TRBJ2-5; cdr3_aa: CASSQVRGRETQYF; cdr3_nt: TGCGCCAGCAGCCAAGTACGCGGGAGGGAGACCCAGTACTTC
cdr3_length: 16; d_call: TRBD2; v_call: TRBV6-5; clone_size: few; j_call: TRBJ2-1; cdr3_aa: CASSSLAGVSYNEQFF; cdr3_nt: TGTGCCAGCAGTTCCCTAGCGGGAGTATCCTACAATGAGCAGTTCTTC
cdr3_length: 14; d_call: .; v_call: TRBV10-3; clone_size: .; j_call: TRBJ2-3; cdr3_aa: CAITVGQGDATQYF; cdr3_nt: TGTGCCATCACGGTCGGTCAGGGAGATGCGACGCAGTATTTT
cdr3_length: 16; d_call: .; v_call: TRBV25-1; clone_size: .; j_call: TRBJ2-5; cdr3_aa: CASSRNRAARSETQYF; cdr3_nt: TGTGCCAGCAGTAGAAACAGGGCGGCAAGGAGCGAGACCCAGTACTTC
cdr3_length: 16; d_call: TRBD1; v_call: TRBV27; clone_size: .; j_call: TRBJ2-2; cdr3_aa: CASSWDRGMNTGELFF; cdr3_nt: TGTGCCAGCAGTTGGGACAGGGGAATGAACACCGGGGAGCTGTTTTTT
cdr3_length: 15; d_call: TRBD2; v_call: TRBV28; clone_size: .; j_call: TRBJ2-1; cdr3_aa: CASSFRGRGHVEQFF; cdr3_nt: TGTGCCAGCAGTTTCCGCGGGAGAGGGCACGTTGAGCAGTTCTTC
cdr3_length: 15; d_call: .; v_call: TRBV10-3; clone_size: few; j_call: TRBJ2-1; cdr3_aa: CAISELGGGYNEQFF; cdr3_nt: TGTGCCATCAGTGAACTGGGGGGTGGCTACAATGAGCAGTTCTTC
cdr3_length: 14; d_call: .; v_call: TRBV10-3; clone_size: .; j_call: TRBJ1-5; cdr3_aa: CAISEGLGNQPQHF; cdr3_nt: TGTGCCATCAGTGAAGGGCTAGGCAATCAGCCCCAGCATTTT
cdr3_length: 14; d_call: .; v_call: TRBV4-2; clone_size: few; j_call: TRBJ2-5; cdr3_aa: CASSQATGAETQYF; cdr3_nt: TGTGCCAGCAGCCAAGCGACGGGGGCCGAGACCCAGTACTTC
cdr3_length: 14; d_call: TRBD1; v_call: TRBV2; clone_size: .; j_call: TRBJ1-2; cdr3_aa: CASREQGAGYGYTF; cdr3_nt: TGTGCCAGCAGGGAACAGGGGGCCGGGTATGGCTACACCTTC